Following are 28 T cell receptor beta chains from one sample sequenced in a study of blood T cell repertoires in COVID-19 (dated by TCRdb to 2020 to 2021). The library was produced with the immunoSEQ multiplex PCR assay. In its TCRdb copy, this immuneACCESS table keeps in-frame sequences only and misses some clones. Where compared with another copy, unresolved V genes explain less than half of these, and the others have no known cause. The sample table shows roughly 150,000 clones, and 89% are seen once. The biggest ten clones account for around 3% of the sample. What was sequenced was peripheral blood. These TCRs come from a man aged 60 to 69 with acute or convalescent COVID-19.

The gene calls are TRBV10-3 and TRBJ1-6; possibly TRBD1 for D (6 bases). Germline V gene data show CDR1 as ENHRY and CDR2 as SYGVKD. This CDR3 has 14 amino acids. The ends were cut back, 0 bases at V and 9 bases at J, with 9 bases in the middle. As DNA, the CDR3 is TGTGCCATCAGTGAGTCTAGGGGGAGTTCACCCCTCCACTTT. As protein: CAISESRGSSPLHF.

This chain connects TRBV19 to TRBJ1-2, with 7 bases lining up with TRBD1. The V gene end was trimmed by 4 bases and the J gene end by 2 bases; junction bases not matched to a gene: 13. The CDR3 has 17 amino acids. Germline CDR1 reads LNHDA; CDR2 reads SQIVND (reference sequence). The CDR3 coding sequence is TGTGCCAGTAGTACCTCTCCTCGACCGGGACAGAACTATGGCTACACCTTC. It encodes CASSTSPRPGQNYGYTF.

This chain connects TRBV12-5 to TRBJ1-2; D is possibly TRBD1 (6 bases). V shed 3 bases and J shed 8 bases, with 13 bases lying between them. The CDR3 has 13 amino acids. Looked up from germline, CDR1 is LGHNT and CDR2 is FRNRAP. Written as DNA, the CDR3 is TGTGCTAGTGGTTTTGAGGGGGTGGTAGGCTACACCTTC. It specifies CASGFEGVVGYTF.

V and J are TRBV4-1 and TRBJ1-5; 7 positions agree with TRBD1. Per the germline V gene, CDR1 is MGHRA and CDR2 is YSYEKL. CDR3 length: 16 residues. The trim removed 4 bases at V and 0 bases at J, leaving 6 bases unmatched. DNA of the CDR3: TGCGCCAGCAGCCCGTGGGACAGCGGTAGCAATCAGCCCCAGCATTTT. Translating gives CASSPWDSGSNQPQHF.

The rearrangement joins TRBV4-2 to TRBJ2-7; tentatively, D is TRBD1 (5 bases). The CDR3 is 18 amino acids. Trimming cost V 1 base and J 0 bases, with 19 bases left between them. Germline CDR1 and CDR2: LGHNA and YNFKEQ. In nucleotides, the CDR3 is TGTGCCAGCAGCCAAGTCCCTTGGGGCCCGATAAGCTCCTACGAGCAGTACTTC. It specifies CASSQVPWGPISSYEQYF.

The chain is built from TRBV6-6 and TRBJ1-1; 11 bases line up with TRBD1. Germline values: CDR1 MNHNY, CDR2 SVGAGI (reference sequence). V was pared by 8 bases and J by 4 bases, with 6 bases of the junction left unmatched. The CDR3 covers 14 residues. DNA of the CDR3: TGTGCCAGCCTGGACAGGGGGCGAGGCACTGAAGCTTTCTTT. As protein: CASLDRGRGTEAFF.

CDR3 region: CASSARGTGDEKLFF. CDR3 in DNA: TGCGCCAGCAGCGCCCGCGGGACAGGGGATGAAAAACTGTTTTTT. The gene calls are TRBV5-1 and TRBJ1-4; TRBD1 agrees at 10 bases. The trim removed 4 bases at V and 6 bases at J, leaving 6 bases unmatched. Germline V CDR1 and CDR2: SGHRS, YFSETQ. This CDR3 contains 15 residues.

The chain combines TRBV11-2 with TRBJ1-6, with a possible D match to TRBD1 (5 bases). The germline V and J ends were trimmed by 5 bases and 6 bases, with 14 bases remaining between them. The CDR3 runs to 15 residues. Germline assignment: CDR1 SGHAT and CDR2 FQNNGV. The CDR3 protein is CASSDPRGTNSPLHF. CDR3 in DNA: TGTGCCAGCAGCGACCCCCGGGGGACTAATTCACCCCTCCACTTT. Supplemented by reference TRBV11-2 and TRBJ1-6, the full variable domain reads EAGVAQSPRYKIIEKRQSVAFWCNPISGHATLYWYQQILGQGPKLLIQFQNNGVVDDSQLPKDRFSAERLKGVDSTLKIQPAKLEDSAVYLCASSDPRGTNSPLHFGNGTRLTVT.

J is TRBJ2-1 and V is TRBV21-1; no DNA check was done on the table's D call, TRBD2. TRBV21-1 is designated a pseudogene. CDR3 length: 15 residues. In nucleotides, the CDR3 is TGTGCCAGCATACACAGGACTAGTTTCTTGAATGAGCAGTTCTTC. Translation gives CASIHRTSFLNEQFF.

This rearrangement joins TRBV5-5 to TRBJ2-3, with TRBD1 matching over 7 bases. J lost 3 bases, V lost 2 bases, and 12 bases had no gene match. The CDR3 is 17 amino acids. Germline values: CDR1 SGHKS, CDR2 YYEKEE (reference sequence). The CDR3 nucleotides read TGTGCCAGCAGCTTAGGAATAAGAACAGGGGATACAGATACGCAGTATTTT. Translating gives CASSLGIRTGDTDTQYF.

The chain links TRBV18 to TRBJ2-7; D is perhaps TRBD1 (6 bases). Trimming took off 3 bases at V and 3 bases at J, with 12 bases between the two ends. CDR3 length: 14 residues. CDR1 KGHSH and CDR2 LQKENI come from the germline V gene. DNA of the CDR3: TGTGCCAGCTCACCTCAGGGGAATAACTACGAGCAGTACTTC. It translates to CASSPQGNNYEQYF.

This chain uses TRBV12-5 with TRBJ1-4, with D maybe TRBD1 (6 bases). CDR1 LGHNT and CDR2 FRNRAP come from the germline V gene. The CDR3 runs 15 residues. Trimming took off 1 base at V and 4 bases at J, with 10 bases between the two ends. The CDR3 loop reads CASGLGGGGNEKLFF. In DNA, the CDR3 is TGTGCTAGTGGTTTGGGGGGAGGGGGTAATGAAAAACTGTTTTTT. Drawing the rest from reference TRBV12-5 and TRBJ1-4, the complete variable domain is DARVTQTPRHKVTEMGQEVTMRCQPILGHNTVFWYRQTMMQGLELLAYFRNRAPLDDSGMPKDRFSAEMPDATLATLKIQPSEPRDSAVYFCASGLGGGGNEKLFFGSGTQLSVL.

CDR3 sequence (DNA): TGTGCCAGCAGCTTGGCGACAGGGGGCAATTCACCCCTCCACTTT. Translating gives CASSLATGGNSPLHF. The rearrangement links TRBV7-9 to TRBJ1-6, with TRBD1 identical over 10 bases. The V and J ends lost 3 bases and 7 bases, in that order; junction bases with no gene match: 3. This CDR3 has 15 residues. Per the germline V gene, CDR1 is SEHNR and CDR2 is FQNEAQ (reference sequence). Full variable domain (outside the CDR3, taken from reference TRBV7-9 and TRBJ1-6): DTGVSQNPRHKITKRGQNVTFRCDPISEHNRLYWYRQTLGQGPEFLTYFQNEAQLEKSRLLSDRFSAERPKGSFSTLEIQRTEQGDSAMYLCASSLATGGNSPLHFGNGTRLTVT.

As regards this clone: Additional DNA sequences in this sample encode the identical CDR3. The chain joins TRBV18 to TRBJ1-5; D not resolved. V gave up 3 bases and J gave up 2 bases, with 5 bases separating them. Per germline, CDR1 KGHSH and CDR2 LQKENI. The CDR3 covers 13 residues. The CDR3 sequence is CASSPGGNQPQHF. Here the CDR3 DNA reads TGTGCCAGCTCACCGGGAGGCAATCAGCCCCAGCATTTT.

To note about this clone: This sample also contains other DNA sequences that code for the same CDR3. The chain couples TRBV18 to TRBJ1-5, with no clear D. Germline lookup yields CDR1 KGHSH and CDR2 LQKENI. The CDR3 spans 13 residues. Between the trimmed V and J ends, which lost 2 bases and 5 bases, there was a span of 7 bases. CDR3 amino acids: CASSPSSDQPQHF. The CDR3 bases are TGTGCCAGCTCACCATCCTCCGATCAGCCCCAGCATTTT.

The chain couples TRBV6-5 to TRBJ1-1; 9 bases fit TRBD1. CDR1 MNHEY and CDR2 SVGAGI come from the germline V gene. The ends lost 5 bases at V and 6 bases at J; junction bases unmatched: 1. This CDR3 region has 12 residues. In DNA form, the CDR3 reads TGTGCCAGCAGTACAGGGGGCCCTGAAGCTTTCTTT. Residues: CASSTGGPEAFF.

CDR3 bases: TGCGCCAGCAGCTTGGAGCCTTCTTATGGCTACACCTTC. Its protein product is CASSLEPSYGYTF. The rearrangement links TRBV5-1 to TRBJ1-2; the D is unclear. This CDR3 contains 13 residues. CDR1 and CDR2 from the germline V gene are SGHRS and YFSETQ. The V and J ends lost 0 bases and 5 bases respectively, with 8 bases between them.

The chain employs TRBV5-8 and TRBJ1-2; 7 nucleotides agree with TRBD1. The V gene's germline CDR1 is SGHTS and CDR2 YDEGEE. The CDR3 has 15 residues. V shed 4 bases, J shed 5 bases, and the junction held 11 bases outside the gene matches. The CDR3 reads CASSLRTGGAYGYTF. In DNA form, the CDR3 reads TGTGCCAGCAGCCTCAGGACAGGCGGAGCGTATGGCTACACCTTC.

The rearrangement uses TRBV12-5 and TRBJ2-4; 11 positions match TRBD1. There are 16 residues in the CDR3. In germline, CDR1 is LGHNT, CDR2 FRNRAP. V shed 6 bases and J 8 bases; nucleotides not matched to a gene: 12. CDR3 sequence reads: CASGTGQGAIVDIQYF. CDR3 DNA: TGTGCTAGTGGCACTGGACAGGGGGCAATCGTAGACATTCAGTACTTC.

J is TRBJ1-2 and V is TRBV9; 7 nucleotides line up with TRBD1. The CDR3 runs to 13 residues. Germline trimming cut 4 bases from V and 4 bases from J; bases unmatched to any gene: 4. Germline lookup yields CDR1 SGDLS and CDR2 YYNGEE. The CDR3 sequence: CASSTGTAYGYTF. CDR3 DNA: TGTGCCAGCAGCACTGGGACAGCCTATGGCTACACCTTC.

The chain has TRBV5-1 and TRBJ2-7; D ambiguous. The V gene's germline CDR1 is SGHRS and CDR2 YFSETQ. The CDR3 is 14 residues long. Trimming left V 3 bases short and J 6 bases short, with 16 bases between. CDR3 protein: CASSSTLLSLEQYF. The CDR3 DNA sequence: TGCGCCAGCAGCTCTACCCTTTTAAGTCTCGAGCAGTACTTC.

The chain uses TRBV7-8 and TRBJ1-1; D is uncertain. This CDR3 is 13 amino acids long. V shed 1 base and J shed 3 bases, with 6 bases lying between them. Germline-derived CDR1 and CDR2 are SGHVS and FQNEAQ. The CDR3 region has the DNA TGTGCCAGCAGCTTAGTCGACTACACTGAAGCTTTCTTT. Protein sequence: CASSLVDYTEAFF.

The genes are TRBV6-5 and TRBJ2-3; no reliable D call. The CDR3 consists of 15 residues. The V gene's germline CDR1 is MNHEY and CDR2 SVGAGI. V was clipped by 6 bases and J by 0 bases, with 13 bases between them. Here the CDR3 reads CASRTRIFSTDTQYF. Here the CDR3 DNA reads TGTGCCAGCAGGACAAGGATATTCAGCACAGATACGCAGTATTTT.

The V gene is TRBV7-9, the J gene TRBJ1-2; D call uncertain. The V end was cut by 0 bases, the J end by 3 bases, with 5 bases between. This CDR3 is 13 amino acids long. CDR1 SEHNR and CDR2 FQNEAQ come from the germline V gene (reference sequence). CDR3 region: CASSLAEYYGYTF. The CDR3 coding sequence is TGTGCCAGCAGCTTAGCAGAGTACTATGGCTACACCTTC.

This rearrangement joins TRBV6-1 to TRBJ1-4, with 9 bases matching TRBD1. Trimming removed 3 bases from V and 7 bases from J; junction bases left unmatched: 6. In germline, CDR1 is MNHNS, CDR2 SASEGT. This CDR3 is 15 amino acids long. Written as DNA, the CDR3 is TGTGCCAGCAGTGAGGGACAGGGACGAACTGAAAAACTGTTTTTT. This gives the protein CASSEGQGRTEKLFF.

As DNA, the CDR3 is TGTGCCACCAGTGAGGGGCAGGCCCTAAACATTCAGTACTTC. This translates into CATSEGQALNIQYF. This rearrangement joins TRBV24-1 to TRBJ2-4; weak D call: TRBD1 (5 bases). V was cut by 4 bases and J by 6 bases, with 12 bases left in between. CDR1 KGHDR and CDR2 SFDVKD come from the germline V gene. The CDR3 contains 14 residues.

The chain carries TRBV5-1 and TRBJ1-5, with 7 bases identical to TRBD1. The germline gives CDR1 SGHRS, CDR2 YFSETQ. This CDR3 is built from 15 residues. V lost 4 bases to trimming and J lost 5 bases; unmatched junction nucleotides: 9. Here the CDR3 reads CASSPTGTGDQPQHF. The CDR3 nucleotides read TGCGCCAGCAGCCCGACAGGGACGGGGGATCAGCCCCAGCATTTT.

The CDR3 DNA follows: TGTGCCAGCAGCTTGGGGTCGGGCTACGAGCAGTACTTC. Amino acids: CASSLGSGYEQYF. The chain links TRBV5-6 to TRBJ2-7; D remains ambiguous. Looked up from germline, CDR1 is SGHDT and CDR2 is YYEEEE. CDR3 size: 13 residues. Trimming left V 0 bases short and J 3 bases short, with 7 bases between.